This TCR beta chain was captured by sequencing in a study of siplizumab effects on memory and regulatory T cells. Germline V gene lookup returns CDR1 KGHSH and CDR2 LQKENI. The CDR3 loop spans 15 amino acids. With V trimmed by 2 bases and J by 2 bases, 3 bases remained unmatched. Using immunoSEQ multiplex PCR, the repertoire was profiled, and TCRdb retains in-frame clones only, with some absent. The top ten hold roughly 18% of the sample, which has about 80,000 clones, roughly 94% seen once. The chain links TRBV18 to TRBJ2-1; TRBD1 matches at 7 bases. Sequencing was carried out using CD8+ T cells sorted from blood. The TCR was taken from a human donor in good health. The CDR3 bases are TGTGCCAGCTCACCAGTGACAGGGACCTACAATGAGCAGTTCTTC. Protein: CASSPVTGTYNEQFF.